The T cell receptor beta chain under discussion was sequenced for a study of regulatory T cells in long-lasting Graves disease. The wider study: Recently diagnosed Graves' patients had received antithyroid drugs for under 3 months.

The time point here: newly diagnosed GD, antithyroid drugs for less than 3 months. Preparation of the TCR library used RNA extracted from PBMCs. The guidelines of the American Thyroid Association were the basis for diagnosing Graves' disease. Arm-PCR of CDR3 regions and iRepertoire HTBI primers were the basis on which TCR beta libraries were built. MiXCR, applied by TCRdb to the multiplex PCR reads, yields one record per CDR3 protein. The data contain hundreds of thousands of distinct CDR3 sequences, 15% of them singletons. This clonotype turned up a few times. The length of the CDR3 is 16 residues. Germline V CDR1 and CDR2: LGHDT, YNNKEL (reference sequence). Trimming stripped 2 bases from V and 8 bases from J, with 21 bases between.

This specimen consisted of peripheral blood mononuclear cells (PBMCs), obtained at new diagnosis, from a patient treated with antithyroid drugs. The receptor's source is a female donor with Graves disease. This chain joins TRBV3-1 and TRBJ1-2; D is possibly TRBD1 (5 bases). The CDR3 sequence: CASSQFLILQGSGYTF. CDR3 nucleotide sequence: TGTGCCAGCAGCCAATTTCTCATACTTCAGGGATCCGGCTACACCTTC. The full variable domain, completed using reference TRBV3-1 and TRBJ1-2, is DTAVSQTPKYLVTQMGNDKSIKCEQNLGHDTMYWYKQDSKKFLKIMFSYNNKELIINETVPNRFSPKSPDKAHLNLHINSLELGDSAVYFCASSQFLILQGSGYTFGSGTRLTVV.